The 26 T cell receptor beta chains listed next were all sequenced from one sample in a study of identical twins. A single record per CDR3 protein comes from TCRdb applying MiXCR to the 5' RACE reads. Of approximately 670,000 distinct CDR3 sequences in the sample, around 6% are singletons; the top ten hold 1.5% to 2%. The sequenced sample consisted of naive T cells sorted from blood. Receptors originate from a man between 18 and 35 years old in good health.

This clonotype appeared many times. The rearrangement uses TRBV24-1 and TRBJ2-5, with a tentative D call TRBD2 (6 bases). The V and J ends lost 3 bases and 4 bases respectively, with 14 bases between them. Per the germline V gene, CDR1 is KGHDR and CDR2 is SFDVKD. The CDR3 length is 15 residues. The CDR3 DNA follows: TGTGCCACCAGTGATCCTACTAGCTTGAGAGAGACCCAGTACTTC. Encoded protein: CATSDPTSLRETQYF.

At least ten counts were recorded for this clonotype. The V and J genes are TRBV10-3 and TRBJ2-7; D unclear. Germline-derived CDR1 and CDR2 are ENHRY and SYGVKD. Trimming removed 0 bases from V and 3 bases from J, with 6 bases in between. CDR3 length: 13 amino acids. The CDR3, as DNA: TGTGCCATCAGTGAGTCCCTATACTACGAGCAGTACGTC. This translates into CAISESLYYEQYV.

In its sample, this clonotype was seen many times. CDR3 nucleotides: TGTGCCAGCCCGGGGGGACCGGTCTATGGCTACACCTTC. It translates to CASPGGPVYGYTF. J is TRBJ1-2 and V is TRBV21-1; the listed D gene, TRBD1, was not tested against the DNA. TRBV21-1 is a listed pseudogene. The CDR3 length is 13 residues.

This chain connects TRBV6-1 to TRBJ2-5, with a weak D call TRBD2 (6 bases). Germline assignment: CDR1 MNHNS and CDR2 SASEGT. CDR3 length equals 12 residues. V lost 6 bases and J lost 5, with 10 bases in between. As DNA, the CDR3 is TGTGCCAGCAGACGACTAGTGGAGACCCAGTACTTC. It specifies CASRRLVETQYF.

This clonotype has only a few counts. The chain recombines TRBV3-1 with TRBJ1-1; maybe TRBD1 (6 bases). CDR1 and CDR2 from the germline V gene are LGHDT and YNNKEL (reference sequence). The CDR3 has 18 amino acids. Trimming shortened V by 0 bases and J by 5 bases, and 22 bases separated the two germline ends. The CDR3 sequence is CASSQDWGAANPLTEAFF. Written as DNA, the CDR3 is TGTGCCAGCAGCCAAGATTGGGGGGCCGCAAACCCCCTGACTGAAGCTTTCTTT. Full variable domain (rest looked up from reference TRBV3-1 and TRBJ1-1): DTAVSQTPKYLVTQMGNDKSIKCEQNLGHDTMYWYKQDSKKFLKIMFSYNNKELIINETVPNRFSPKSPDKAHLNLHINSLELGDSAVYFCASSQDWGAANPLTEAFFGQGTRLTVV.

This clonotype occurred a few times. This chain uses TRBV27 with TRBJ2-1; the D gene could be TRBD1 or TRBD2 (5 bases each). CDR3 size: 13 residues. The ends were cut back, 3 bases at V and 9 bases at J, with 12 bases in the middle. CDR1 and CDR2 (germline): MNHEY, SMNVEV (reference sequence). CDR3 loop: CASSFRTGAEQFF. The CDR3 region has the DNA TGTGCCAGCAGTTTTCGGACCGGGGCTGAGCAGTTCTTC.

CDR3 in DNA: TGTGCTAGTGGTTTCGTCCCGGATACGCAGTATTTT. Its translation is CASGFVPDTQYF. This sequence joins TRBV12-5 and TRBJ2-3, with D unresolved. CDR1 LGHNT and CDR2 FRNRAP come from the germline V gene. CDR3 length equals 12 residues. The germline V and J ends were trimmed by 3 bases and 6 bases, with 7 bases remaining between them.

This clonotype was detected only a few times. The rearrangement joins TRBV5-1 to TRBJ2-1; the D gene is possibly TRBD2 (5 bases). V lost 4 bases and J 9 bases, leaving 20 bases between the germline ends. CDR3 length: 15 amino acids. From germline, CDR1 is SGHRS and CDR2 YFSETQ. The CDR3 nucleotides read TGCGCCAGCAGCCCACTACTAGGGTCTGTCGGTGAGCAGTTCTTC. Its translation: CASSPLLGSVGEQFF.

This clonotype occurred a few times. The chain recombines TRBV11-2 with TRBJ2-7, with 8 nucleotides matching TRBD2. CDR3 size: 15 residues. V gave up 5 bases and J gave up 3 bases; unmatched junction bases: 9. In germline, CDR1 is SGHAT, CDR2 FQNNGV. CDR3 in amino acids: CASSPFPLADYEQYV. As DNA, the CDR3 is TGTGCCAGCAGCCCCTTTCCACTAGCGGACTACGAGCAGTACGTC.

There are a few counts of this clonotype. The rearrangement uses TRBV30 and TRBJ2-7, with D maybe TRBD1 (5 bases). This CDR3 is built from 13 residues. The V gene lost 2 bases and the J gene lost 2 bases, with 10 bases spanning the gap. Germline assignment: CDR1 GTSNPN and CDR2 SVGIG (reference sequence). The CDR3 DNA is TGTGCCTGGAGTTCGACAGACCCCTACGAGCAGTACTTC. It is translated as CAWSSTDPYEQYF. The complete variable domain, with remaining parts taken from reference TRBV30 and TRBJ2-7, reads SQTIHQWPATLVQPVGSPLSLECTVEGTSNPNLYWYRQAAGRGLQLLFYSVGIGQISSEVPQNLSASRPQDRQFILSSKKLLLSDSGFYLCAWSSTDPYEQYFGPGTRLTVT.

The J gene is TRBJ2-7, the V gene TRBV5-1; D could derive from TRBD1 or TRBD2 (5 bases each). Trimming removed 1 base from V and 5 bases from J, with 10 bases in between. The CDR3 sequence is 13 residues long. Germline V gene lookup returns CDR1 SGHRS and CDR2 YFSETQ. CDR3 bases: TGCGCCAGCAGCTTGAGTGGGACCAACGAGCAGTACGTC. Translation gives CASSLSGTNEQYV.

This clonotype was found many times. V gene TRBV4-1 combines with J gene TRBJ1-1, with a weak D call TRBD1 (5 bases). Germline lookup yields CDR1 MGHRA and CDR2 YSYEKL. This CDR3 is 14 amino acids long. The germline V and J ends were trimmed by 3 bases and 11 bases, with 19 bases remaining between them. CDR3: CASSQDQGKVTAFF. The DNA for the CDR3 is TGCGCCAGCAGCCAGGACCAGGGAAAAGTAACGGCTTTCTTT.

The chain couples TRBV14 to TRBJ2-2, with TRBD2 as a possible D gene (6 bases). The V gene lost 8 bases and the J gene lost 3 bases, with 13 bases spanning the gap. Germline-derived CDR1 and CDR2 are SGHDN and FVKESK. This CDR3 comprises 14 residues. CDR3 sequence reads: CASSGGGHTGELFF. CDR3 in DNA: TGTGCCAGCTCCGGGGGAGGTCACACCGGGGAGCTGTTTTTT.

This clonotype appeared many times. The chain joins TRBV15 to TRBJ1-4, with D tentatively TRBD1 (6 bases). CDR3 length: 15 amino acids. Per the germline V gene, CDR1 is LNHNV and CDR2 is YYDKDF (reference sequence). V lost 5 bases and J 8 bases, leaving 18 bases between the germline ends. CDR3 coding DNA: TGTGCCACCAGCGGACAACCGGGACAATCGGAAAAACTGTTTTTT. It encodes CATSGQPGQSEKLFF.

This clonotype has only a few counts. This rearrangement joins TRBV20-1 to TRBJ2-5; D unresolved. The germline V and J ends were trimmed by 3 bases and 1 base, with 6 bases remaining between them. This CDR3 has 12 amino acids. Looked up from germline, CDR1 is DFQATT and CDR2 is SNEGSKA (reference sequence). CDR3 sequence: CSARFPQETQYF. As DNA, the CDR3 is TGCAGTGCTAGGTTTCCCCAAGAGACCCAGTACTTC.

This clonotype showed up many times. The chain employs TRBV10-3 and TRBJ2-7, with 14 bases that match TRBD2. This CDR3 has 13 residues. Germline V lookup: CDR1 ENHRY, CDR2 SYGVKD. V lost 5 bases and J lost 9; bases outside the gene matches: 3. The CDR3 sequence: CAISTGTSGGQYF. CDR3 bases: TGTGCCATCAGTACCGGGACTAGCGGGGGGCAGTACTTC.

J is TRBJ2-2 and V is TRBV2, with D possibly TRBD2 on 5 matching bases. The CDR3 has 14 residues. The V gene's germline CDR1 is SNHLY and CDR2 FYNNEI. The V and J ends lost 4 bases and 1 base respectively, with 7 bases between them. The CDR3 protein is CASSGGVNTGELFF. The CDR3 DNA is TGTGCCAGCAGTGGGGGAGTGAACACCGGGGAGCTGTTTTTT.

This clonotype was seen many times. This chain joins TRBV20-1 and TRBJ2-3; D is unresolved. This CDR3 is built from 12 residues. V dropped 5 bases and J dropped 0 bases, with 6 bases sitting between them. Germline V gene sequence: CDR1 DFQATT, CDR2 SNEGSKA (reference sequence). The CDR3 DNA reads TGCAGTGCTGATTCCAGCACAGATACGCAGTATTTT. Protein sequence: CSADSSTDTQYF.

In its sample, this clonotype was seen a few times. The V call is TRBV18, the J call TRBJ2-3, with TRBD1 identical over 8 bases. There are 15 residues in the CDR3. V shed 3 bases, J shed 2 bases, and the junction held 4 bases outside the gene matches. Germline V gives CDR1 KGHSH, CDR2 LQKENI. The CDR3 region is CASSPVTGDTDTQYF. CDR3 sequence (DNA): TGTGCCAGCTCACCGGTGACAGGGGACACAGATACGCAGTATTTT.

This clonotype appeared a few times. The chain employs TRBV9 and TRBJ2-1, with 8 bases aligning to TRBD1. Germline-derived CDR1 and CDR2 are SGDLS and YYNGEE. The V gene end was trimmed by 4 bases and the J gene end by 8 bases; junction bases not matched to a gene: 14. CDR3 length: 16 residues. The CDR3 spells CASSRRPRGRWDEQFF. CDR3 bases: TGTGCCAGCAGCCGCAGACCCAGGGGGCGCTGGGATGAGCAGTTCTTC.

The chain joins TRBV5-1 to TRBJ2-1; D ambiguous. Trimming removed 2 bases from V and 0 bases from J, with 15 bases in between. CDR1 SGHRS and CDR2 YFSETQ come from the germline V gene. The CDR3 has 17 residues. The CDR3 DNA follows: TGCGCCAGCAGCTTTCCCGAACGGATGAGCTCCTACAATGAGCAGTTCTTC. Protein product: CASSFPERMSSYNEQFF. The full variable domain, in which reference TRBV5-1 and TRBJ2-1 provide the parts outside the CDR3, is KAGVTQTPRYLIKTRGQQVTLSCSPISGHRSVSWYQQTPGQGLQFLFEYFSETQRNKGNFPGRFSGRQFSNSRSEMNVSTLELGDSALYLCASSFPERMSSYNEQFFGPGTRLTVL.

This clonotype came up many times. The chain couples TRBV13 to TRBJ2-1; maybe TRBD2 (5 bases). From germline, CDR1 is PRHDT and CDR2 FYEKMQ (reference sequence). This CDR3 is built from 17 residues. V dropped 5 bases and J dropped 2 bases, with 19 bases sitting between them. DNA for the CDR3: TGTGCCAGCAGCCACCTCACCGGACTTGCGACCTACAATGAGCAGTTCTTC. Protein: CASSHLTGLATYNEQFF.

This clonotype was observed many times. The chain carries TRBV7-9 and TRBJ1-1; TRBD1 matches 12 bases. J lost 7 bases, V lost 5 bases, and 5 bases had no gene match. CDR1 SEHNR and CDR2 FQNEAQ come from the germline V gene (reference sequence). The CDR3 length is 14 residues. The CDR3 sequence: CASSRRDRGLEAFF. The CDR3 DNA reads TGTGCCAGCAGCCGTCGGGACAGGGGGCTTGAAGCTTTCTTT. Filled out from reference TRBV7-9 and TRBJ1-1, the complete variable domain reads DTGVSQNPRHKITKRGQNVTFRCDPISEHNRLYWYRQTLGQGPEFLTYFQNEAQLEKSRLLSDRFSAERPKGSFSTLEIQRTEQGDSAMYLCASSRRDRGLEAFFGQGTRLTVV.

V usage is TRBV11-2 and J usage is TRBJ2-3; 7 nucleotides align to TRBD2. This CDR3 spans 15 amino acids. From germline, CDR1 is SGHAT and CDR2 FQNNGV. V lost 7 bases, J lost 6 bases, and 13 bases stayed unmatched. The CDR3 region is CASKSEAGAVDTQYF. The DNA of the CDR3 is TGTGCCAGCAAGTCCGAGGCGGGAGCTGTGGATACGCAGTATTTT.

This clonotype was counted many times. V is TRBV7-9 and J is TRBJ2-7; D is possibly TRBD1 (6 bases). CDR3 length: 13 amino acids. Trimming took 3 bases from V and 6 from J, leaving 12 bases between them. Germline assignment: CDR1 SEHNR and CDR2 FQNEAQ (reference sequence). Here the CDR3 reads CASSFETGLEQYV. The DNA for the CDR3 is TGTGCCAGCAGCTTCGAAACAGGGCTCGAGCAGTACGTC.

The chain joins TRBV7-2 to TRBJ2-7; D ambiguous. Germline V lookup: CDR1 SGHTA, CDR2 FQGNSA. The CDR3 extends over 15 amino acids. Trimming stripped 5 bases from V and 2 bases from J, with 16 bases between. In nucleotides, the CDR3 is TGTGCCAGCAGCCCGACCCCAGGAACCGCCTACGAGCAGTACTTC. Its translation is CASSPTPGTAYEQYF.